This paragraph reports one T cell receptor (beta chain). Its antigen is unknown. This record belongs to a study of shared clonotypes between healthy human individuals. General observations from the study: A generally larger estimated richness was seen in naive subsets than in memory subsets.

This table comes from immunoSEQ multiplex PCR, and its TCRdb copy is limited to in-frame clones, with some not included. This sample has 2,500,000 or so clones, with more than 80% found just once. Healthy HIV-negative adults without recent acute infections or vaccinations served as donors. Deletions cut 3 bases from V and 0 bases from J, with 9 bases between. The CDR3 totals 15 residues. Germline CDR1 reads LNHDA; CDR2 reads SQIVND (reference sequence). This clonotype was obtained from a man between 18 and 29 years old in good health. Sequences were obtained from naive CD4+ T cells sorted from blood. Regarding subset: CD45RA+ positively selected. This chain connects TRBV19 to TRBJ1-5; no firm D call. The CDR3 loop is CASSIYPPSNQPQHF. CDR3 nucleotide sequence: TGTGCCAGTAGTATCTACCCCCCTAGCAATCAGCCCCAGCATTTT.